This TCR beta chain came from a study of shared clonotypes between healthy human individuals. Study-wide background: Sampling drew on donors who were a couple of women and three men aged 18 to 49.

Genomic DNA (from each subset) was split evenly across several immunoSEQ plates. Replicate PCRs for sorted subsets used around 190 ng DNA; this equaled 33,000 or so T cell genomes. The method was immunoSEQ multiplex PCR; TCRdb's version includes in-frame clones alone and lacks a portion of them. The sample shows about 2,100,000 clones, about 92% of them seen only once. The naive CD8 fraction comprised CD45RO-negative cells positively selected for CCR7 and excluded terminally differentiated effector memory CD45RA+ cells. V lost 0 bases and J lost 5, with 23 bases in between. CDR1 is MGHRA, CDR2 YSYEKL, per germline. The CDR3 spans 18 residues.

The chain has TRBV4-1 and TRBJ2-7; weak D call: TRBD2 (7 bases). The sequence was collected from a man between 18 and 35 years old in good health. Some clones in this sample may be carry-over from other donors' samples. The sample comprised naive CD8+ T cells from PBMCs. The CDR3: CASSQEGGGEGRLDEQYF. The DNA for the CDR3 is TGCGCCAGCAGCCAAGAAGGGGGAGGGGAAGGGAGATTGGACGAGCAGTACTTC.